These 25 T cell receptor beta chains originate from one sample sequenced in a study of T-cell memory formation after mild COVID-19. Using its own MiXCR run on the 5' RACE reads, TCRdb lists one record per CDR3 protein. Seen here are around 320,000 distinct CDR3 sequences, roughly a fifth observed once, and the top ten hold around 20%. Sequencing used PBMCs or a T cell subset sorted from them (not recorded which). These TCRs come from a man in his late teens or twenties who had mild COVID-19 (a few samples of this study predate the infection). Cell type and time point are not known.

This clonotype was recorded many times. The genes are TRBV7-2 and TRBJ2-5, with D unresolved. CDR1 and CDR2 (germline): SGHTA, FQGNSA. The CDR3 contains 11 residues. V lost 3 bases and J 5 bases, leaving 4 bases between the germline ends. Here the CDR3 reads CASSFTETQYF. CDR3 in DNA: TGTGCCAGCAGCTTCACTGAGACCCAGTACTTC.

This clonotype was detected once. For the CDR3, the DNA is TGTGCCAGCAGTTACTCCTATAATTCACCCCTCCACTTT. It codes for CASSYSYNSPLHF. The J gene is TRBJ1-6, the V gene TRBV6-5; D is undetermined. V shed 0 bases and J shed 3 bases, with 0 bases lying between them. Germline V gene data show CDR1 as MNHEY and CDR2 as SVGAGI. CDR3 length equals 13 residues.

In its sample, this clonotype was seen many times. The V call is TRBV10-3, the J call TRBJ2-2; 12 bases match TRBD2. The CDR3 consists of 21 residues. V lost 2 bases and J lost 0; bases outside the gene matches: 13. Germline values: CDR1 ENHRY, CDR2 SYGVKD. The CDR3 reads CAISELKESTSGGANTGELFF. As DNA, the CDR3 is TGTGCCATCAGTGAGCTTAAAGAGTCGACTAGCGGGGGCGCGAACACCGGGGAGCTGTTTTTT.

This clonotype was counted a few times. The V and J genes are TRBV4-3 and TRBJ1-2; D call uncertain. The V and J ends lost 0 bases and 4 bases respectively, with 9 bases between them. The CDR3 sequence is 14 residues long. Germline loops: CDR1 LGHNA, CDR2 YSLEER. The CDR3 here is CASSQDRGPYGYTF. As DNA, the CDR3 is TGCGCCAGCAGCCAAGATCGAGGGCCCTATGGCTACACCTTC.

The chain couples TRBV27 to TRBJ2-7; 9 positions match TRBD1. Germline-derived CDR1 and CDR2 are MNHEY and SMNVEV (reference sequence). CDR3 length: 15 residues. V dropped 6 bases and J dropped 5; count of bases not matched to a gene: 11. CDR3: CASSYTGGGGHEQYF. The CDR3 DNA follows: TGTGCCAGCAGCTACACAGGGGGCGGAGGTCACGAGCAGTACTTC.

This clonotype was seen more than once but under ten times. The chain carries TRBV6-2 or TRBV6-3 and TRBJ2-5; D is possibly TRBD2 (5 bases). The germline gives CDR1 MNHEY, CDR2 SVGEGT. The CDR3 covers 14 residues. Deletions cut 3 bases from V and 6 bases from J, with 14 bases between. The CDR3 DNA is TGTGCCAGCAGTTATACCGGGGTTCTGCAGACCCAGTACTTC. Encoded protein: CASSYTGVLQTQYF.

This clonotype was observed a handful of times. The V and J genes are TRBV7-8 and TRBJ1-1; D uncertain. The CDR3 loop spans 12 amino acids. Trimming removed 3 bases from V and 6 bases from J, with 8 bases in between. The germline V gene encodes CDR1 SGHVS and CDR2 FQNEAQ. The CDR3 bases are TGTGCCAGCAGCTTGGGTTGGGCTGAAGCTTTCTTT. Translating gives CASSLGWAEAFF.

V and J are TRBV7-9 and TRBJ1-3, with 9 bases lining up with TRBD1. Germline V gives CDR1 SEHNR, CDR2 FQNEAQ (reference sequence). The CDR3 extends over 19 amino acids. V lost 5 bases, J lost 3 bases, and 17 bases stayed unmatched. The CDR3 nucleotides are TGTGCCAGCAGCGCTACGCGACGTACAGGGGGCGCCTTTGGAAACACCATATATTTT. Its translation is CASSATRRTGGAFGNTIYF.

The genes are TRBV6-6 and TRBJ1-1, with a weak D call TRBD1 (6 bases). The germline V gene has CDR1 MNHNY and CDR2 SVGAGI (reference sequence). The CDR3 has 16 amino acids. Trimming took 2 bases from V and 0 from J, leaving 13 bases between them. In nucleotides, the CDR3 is TGTGCCAGCAGTTACGGAGCGGGGGCGCTGAACACTGAAGCTTTCTTT. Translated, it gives CASSYGAGALNTEAFF.

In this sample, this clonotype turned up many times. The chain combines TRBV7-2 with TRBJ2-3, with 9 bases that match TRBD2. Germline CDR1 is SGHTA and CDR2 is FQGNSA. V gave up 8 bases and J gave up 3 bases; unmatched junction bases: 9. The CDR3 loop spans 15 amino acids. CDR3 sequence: CASRLAGGATDTQYF. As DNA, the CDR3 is TGTGCCAGCCGTCTTGCGGGGGGGGCGACAGATACGCAGTATTTT.

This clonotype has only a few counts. CDR3 sequence reads: CSGGAMNTEAFF. The CDR3 DNA sequence: TGCAGTGGGGGGGCCATGAACACTGAAGCTTTCTTT. The J gene is TRBJ1-1, the V gene TRBV20-1, with D possibly TRBD1 on 6 matching bases. V lost 7 bases and J 0 bases, leaving 9 bases between the germline ends. CDR3 size: 12 residues. Per the germline V gene, CDR1 is DFQATT and CDR2 is SNEGSKA (reference sequence).

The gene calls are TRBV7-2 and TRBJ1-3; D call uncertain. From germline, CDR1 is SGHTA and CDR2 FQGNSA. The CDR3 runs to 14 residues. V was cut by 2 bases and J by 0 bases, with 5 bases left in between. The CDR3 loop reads CASSLSRSGNTIYF. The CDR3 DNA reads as TGTGCCAGCAGCTTAAGCCGCTCTGGAAACACCATATATTTT.

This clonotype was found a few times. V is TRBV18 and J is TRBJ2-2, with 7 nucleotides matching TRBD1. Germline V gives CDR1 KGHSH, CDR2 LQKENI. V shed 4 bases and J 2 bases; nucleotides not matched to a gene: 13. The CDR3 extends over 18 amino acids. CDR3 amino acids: CASSLNRQDRVNTGELFF. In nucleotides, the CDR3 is TGTGCCAGCTCACTCAACCGCCAAGACAGGGTAAACACCGGGGAGCTGTTTTTT.

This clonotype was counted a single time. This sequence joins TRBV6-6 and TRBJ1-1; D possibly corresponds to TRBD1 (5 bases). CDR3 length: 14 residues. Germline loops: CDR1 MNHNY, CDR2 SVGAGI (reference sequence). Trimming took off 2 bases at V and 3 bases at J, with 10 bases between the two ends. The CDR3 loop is CASSYTRGDTEAFF. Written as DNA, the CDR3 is TGTGCCAGCAGTTACACCCGAGGGGACACTGAAGCTTTCTTT.

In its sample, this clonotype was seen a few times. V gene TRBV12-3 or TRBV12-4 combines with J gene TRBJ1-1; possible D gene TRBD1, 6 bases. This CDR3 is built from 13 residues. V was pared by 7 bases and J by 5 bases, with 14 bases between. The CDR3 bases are TGTGCCAGCATACGGAACCAGGGGACTGAAGCTTTCTTT. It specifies CASIRNQGTEAFF.

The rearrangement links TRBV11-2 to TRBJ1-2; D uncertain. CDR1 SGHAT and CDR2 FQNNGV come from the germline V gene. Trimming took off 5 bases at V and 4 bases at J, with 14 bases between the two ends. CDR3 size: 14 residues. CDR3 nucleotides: TGTGCCAGCAGCCCAAGGAGGACTCCCTATGGCTACACCTTC. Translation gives CASSPRRTPYGYTF.

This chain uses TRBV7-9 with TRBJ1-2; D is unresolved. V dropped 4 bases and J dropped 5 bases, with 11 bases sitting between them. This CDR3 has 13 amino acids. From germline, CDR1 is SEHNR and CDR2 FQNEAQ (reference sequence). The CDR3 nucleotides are TGTGCCAGCAGCTCCCCTGAAGGGTATGGCTACACCTTC. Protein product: CASSSPEGYGYTF.

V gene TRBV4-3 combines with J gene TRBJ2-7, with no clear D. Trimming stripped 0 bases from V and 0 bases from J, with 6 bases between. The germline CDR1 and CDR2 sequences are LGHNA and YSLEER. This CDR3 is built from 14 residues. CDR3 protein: CASSQDTASYEQYF. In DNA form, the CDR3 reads TGCGCCAGCAGCCAAGATACGGCCTCCTACGAGCAGTACTTC.

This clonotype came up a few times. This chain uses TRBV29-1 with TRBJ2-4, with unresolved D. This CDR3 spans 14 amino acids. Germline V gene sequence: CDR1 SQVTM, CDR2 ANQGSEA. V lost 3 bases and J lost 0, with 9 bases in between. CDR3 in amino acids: CSVEWLGAKNIQYF. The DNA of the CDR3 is TGCAGCGTTGAGTGGCTAGGAGCCAAAAACATTCAGTACTTC.

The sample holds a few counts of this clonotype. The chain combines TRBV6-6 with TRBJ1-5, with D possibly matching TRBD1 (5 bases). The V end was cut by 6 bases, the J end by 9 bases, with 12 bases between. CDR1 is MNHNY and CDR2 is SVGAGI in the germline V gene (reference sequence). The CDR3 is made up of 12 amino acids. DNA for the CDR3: TGTGCCAGCAGCCCGCGTCAGGGGCCCCAGCATTTT. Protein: CASSPRQGPQHF.

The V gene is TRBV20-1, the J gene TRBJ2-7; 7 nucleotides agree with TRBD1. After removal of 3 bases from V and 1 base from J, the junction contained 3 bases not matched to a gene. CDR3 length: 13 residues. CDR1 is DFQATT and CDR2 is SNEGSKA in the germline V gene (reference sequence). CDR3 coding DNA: TGCAGTGCTAGTAGGGACAGTTCCTACGAGCAGTACTTC. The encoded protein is CSASRDSSYEQYF.

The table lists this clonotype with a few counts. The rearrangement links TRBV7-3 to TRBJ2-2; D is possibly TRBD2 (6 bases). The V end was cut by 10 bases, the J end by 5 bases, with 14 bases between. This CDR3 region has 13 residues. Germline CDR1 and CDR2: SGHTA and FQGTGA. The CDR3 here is CATGVSGTGELFF. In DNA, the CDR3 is TGTGCCACGGGGGTATCAGGGACCGGGGAGCTGTTTTTT. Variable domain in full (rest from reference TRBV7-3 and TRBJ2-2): GAGVSQTPSNKVTEKGKYVELRCDPISGHTALYWYRQSLGQGPEFLIYFQGTGAADDSGLPNDRFFAVRPEGSVSTLKIQRTERGDSAVYLCATGVSGTGELFFGEGSRLTVL.

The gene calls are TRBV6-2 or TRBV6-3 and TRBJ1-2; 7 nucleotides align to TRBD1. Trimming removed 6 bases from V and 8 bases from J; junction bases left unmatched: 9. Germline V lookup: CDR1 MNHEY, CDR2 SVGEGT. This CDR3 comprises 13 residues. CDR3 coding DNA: TGTGCCAGCAGGTCCCGACAGGGCGACGGCTACACCTTC. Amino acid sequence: CASRSRQGDGYTF.

In DNA, the CDR3 is TGCGCCAGCAGCCAAGCAGCGGGACATCCCTACGAGCAGTACTTC. Its protein product is CASSQAAGHPYEQYF. This sequence joins TRBV4-3 and TRBJ2-7; weak D call: TRBD2 (7 bases). Germline V gene sequence: CDR1 LGHNA, CDR2 YSLEER. The germline V and J ends were trimmed by 1 base and 2 bases, with 12 bases remaining between them. This CDR3 comprises 15 residues.

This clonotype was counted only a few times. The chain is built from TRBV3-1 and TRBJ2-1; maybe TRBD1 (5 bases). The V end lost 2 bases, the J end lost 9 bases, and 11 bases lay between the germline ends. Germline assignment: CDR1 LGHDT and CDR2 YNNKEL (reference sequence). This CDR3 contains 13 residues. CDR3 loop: CASSQTRAGEQFF. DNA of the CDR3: TGTGCCAGCAGCCAAACCAGGGCAGGTGAGCAGTTCTTC.